This passage covers 18 T cell receptor beta chains from one sample sequenced in a study of cytomegalovirus exposure and HLA in healthy donors (TCRdb year 2017). Libraries were built with the immunoSEQ multiplex PCR assay. TCRdb re-hosts the immuneACCESS table, in-frame sequences only. Its copies lack some clones; in the studies checked, an unresolved V gene accounts for under half of them, and the cause for the rest is not known. Present in this sample are about 360,000 clones, roughly 85% of which were seen just once. Together, the top ten hold over 0.75% of the sample. The sequenced material came from PBMCs. The receptors shown here come from a woman between 18 and 29 years old in good health and CMV-seronegative.

V and J are TRBV4-1 and TRBJ2-2, with 9 bases identical to TRBD1. CDR1 MGHRA and CDR2 YSYEKL come from the germline V gene. Trimming removed 3 bases from V and 5 bases from J; junction bases left unmatched: 4. CDR3 length: 15 residues. The DNA for the CDR3 is TGCGCCAGCAGCCAGTTGGGACAGGGTACCGGGGAGCTGTTTTTT. Amino acids: CASSQLGQGTGELFF.

The V gene is TRBV28, the J gene TRBJ1-4; D is unclear. The CDR3 length is 14 residues. V was shortened by 5 bases and J by 0 bases, with 7 bases between the two germline ends. Germline-derived CDR1 and CDR2 are MDHEN and SYDVKM. The CDR3 reads CASSEGATNEKLFF. CDR3 bases: TGTGCCAGCAGTGAGGGAGCAACTAATGAAAAACTGTTTTTT.

This clone was seen once. The DNA for the CDR3 is TGTGCCAGCAGCCCTCGGGAGAACACTGAAGCTTTCTTT. Translated: CASSPRENTEAFF. This chain uses TRBV25-1 with TRBJ1-1; D unclear. Germline assignment: CDR1 MGHDK and CDR2 SYGVNS. The CDR3 has 13 residues. V was cut by 6 bases and J by 1 base, with 9 bases left in between.

Worth noting for this clone: A junction end diverges from the germline sequence, so it may reflect a read error. The chain combines TRBV25-1 with TRBJ2-7; the D gene is possibly TRBD1 (5 bases). CDR3 length: 13 amino acids. Germline V gives CDR1 MGHDK, CDR2 SYGVNS. Written as DNA, the CDR3 is TGTGCCAGCAGAAACCCCCATTCCACAGGATTGGTCTTC. Its translation is CASRNPHSTGLVF.

The V call is TRBV28, the J call TRBJ2-5, with 9 bases lining up with TRBD2. V shed 4 bases and J 5 bases; nucleotides not matched to a gene: 8. Germline lookup yields CDR1 MDHEN and CDR2 SYDVKM. This CDR3 is 15 amino acids long. The CDR3 DNA reads TGTGCCAGCAGTTCCCGCTGGACTAGCGAGGAGACCCAGTACTTC. This codes for CASSSRWTSEETQYF.

This clone was recorded once. The CDR3 DNA reads as TGTGCCAGCAGGTCACCGGAGGGCTCTGGGGCCAACGTCCTGACTTTC. It encodes CASRSPEGSGANVLTF. This chain joins TRBV11-2 and TRBJ2-6, with D maybe TRBD2 (6 bases). Germline CDR1 and CDR2: SGHAT and FQNNGV. The CDR3 is 16 residues long. V was clipped by 6 bases and J by 0 bases, with 12 bases between them.

This clone appeared a few times. The chain employs TRBV4-1 and TRBJ1-2, with 7 bases fitting TRBD1. This CDR3 comprises 14 residues. From germline, CDR1 is MGHRA and CDR2 YSYEKL. Losses at the gene ends were 5 bases for V and 3 bases for J; bases not matched to a gene: 6. The CDR3 DNA reads TGCGCCAGCAGCTCGGCCGGACAGGACTATGGCTACACCTTC. It is translated as CASSSAGQDYGYTF.

V usage is TRBV7-2 and J usage is TRBJ2-7, with D perhaps matching TRBD1 (7 bases). The CDR3 spans 14 residues. V lost 1 base and J 7 bases, leaving 14 bases between the germline ends. Germline CDR1 SGHTA, CDR2 FQGNSA. The DNA for the CDR3 is TGTGCCAGCAGCTTAGGCAGGGGGGTAGAGGAGCAGTACTTC. This encodes CASSLGRGVEEQYF.

V and J are TRBV11-2 and TRBJ1-3, with D uncertain. Trimming took 2 bases from V and 4 from J, leaving 9 bases between them. Germline values: CDR1 SGHAT, CDR2 FQNNGV. CDR3 length: 14 amino acids. Written as DNA, the CDR3 is TGTGCCAGCAGCTTAACAGATGGAGGAAACACCATATATTTT. Translated: CASSLTDGGNTIYF.

The rearrangement uses TRBV30 and TRBJ2-1; possible D gene TRBD2, 6 bases. The CDR3 has 15 residues. Germline CDR1 and CDR2: GTSNPN and SVGIG (reference sequence). Trimming took off 0 bases at V and 1 base at J, with 10 bases between the two ends. In nucleotides, the CDR3 is TGTGCCTGGAGTGTCACCGGGAGTTCCTACAATGAGCAGTTCTTC. Amino acids: CAWSVTGSSYNEQFF. The whole variable domain, filled in from reference TRBV30 and TRBJ2-1, reads SQTIHQWPATLVQPVGSPLSLECTVEGTSNPNLYWYRQAAGRGLQLLFYSVGIGQISSEVPQNLSASRPQDRQFILSSKKLLLSDSGFYLCAWSVTGSSYNEQFFGPGTRLTVL.

V is TRBV4-2 and J is TRBJ2-6, with D perhaps matching TRBD2 (6 bases). Deletions cut 4 bases from V and 0 bases from J, with 13 bases between. Germline CDR1 LGHNA, CDR2 YNFKEQ. The CDR3 sequence is 17 residues long. CDR3 sequence (DNA): TGTGCCAGCAGCCGGGAGGATAGTTCCTCTGGGGCCAACGTCCTGACTTTC. It translates to CASSREDSSSGANVLTF.

In nucleotides, the CDR3 is TGTGCCAGCAGTTACTCACCCCCTACCACTACCGTTGGCGCTTTCTTT. This codes for CASSYSPPTTTVGAFF. The chain employs TRBV6-5 and TRBJ1-1; no reliable D call. CDR3 length: 16 residues. V was cut by 0 bases and J by 11 bases, with 22 bases left in between. Germline CDR1 reads MNHEY; CDR2 reads SVGAGI.

This clone was observed a handful of times. The V gene is TRBV10-3, the J gene TRBJ1-2; possible D gene TRBD1, 6 bases. The CDR3 spans 13 residues. Per germline, CDR1 ENHRY and CDR2 SYGVKD. V was cut by 10 bases and J by 6 bases, with 18 bases left in between. CDR3 in amino acids: CATAESPGDGYTF. CDR3 DNA sequence: TGTGCCACAGCAGAAAGCCCAGGGGATGGCTACACCTTC.

This clone was picked up a small number of times. The CDR3 reads CASSPPGGVVEAFF. The DNA for the CDR3 is TGTGCCAGCAGTCCTCCCGGAGGGGTGGTTGAAGCTTTCTTT. This rearrangement joins TRBV28 to TRBJ1-1; perhaps TRBD1 as D (5 bases). The CDR3 has 14 amino acids. The V and J ends lost 5 bases and 7 bases respectively, with 17 bases between them. CDR1 and CDR2 from the germline V gene are MDHEN and SYDVKM.

The chain couples TRBV27 to TRBJ2-3, with 7 bases lining up with TRBD2. Germline V gene lookup returns CDR1 MNHEY and CDR2 SMNVEV (reference sequence). J lost 0 bases, V lost 6 bases, and 9 bases had no gene match. This CDR3 contains 16 residues. The CDR3 DNA reads as TGTGCCAGCAGAAAGACGGGGGGACTTAGCACAGATACGCAGTATTTT. It is translated as CASRKTGGLSTDTQYF.

This chain links TRBV9 with TRBJ2-3; TRBD2 aligns across 12 bases. The germline V gene encodes CDR1 SGDLS and CDR2 YYNGEE. The CDR3 totals 16 residues. Trimming took 6 bases from V and 1 from J; bases not matched to a gene: 6. The CDR3 sequence: CASTPSSGRGTDTQYF. Here the CDR3 DNA reads TGTGCCAGCACCCCCTCTAGCGGGAGGGGCACAGATACGCAGTATTTT.

The chain couples TRBV6-5 to TRBJ1-3, with 7 positions matching TRBD1. Germline assignment: CDR1 MNHEY and CDR2 SVGAGI. CDR3 length: 14 residues. V shed 5 bases, J shed 4 bases, and the junction held 5 bases outside the gene matches. CDR3 coding DNA: TGTGCCAGCAGTCAATACAGGGGCGGAAACACCATATATTTT. Encoded protein: CASSQYRGGNTIYF.

The gene calls are TRBV10-1 and TRBJ2-1; possible D gene TRBD1, 5 bases. The CDR3 length is 16 residues. The V and J ends lost 1 base and 3 bases respectively, with 13 bases between them. Germline V gives CDR1 WNHNN, CDR2 SYGVQD (reference sequence). As DNA, the CDR3 is TGCGCCAGCAGTGAGTGGGGCAGCGTCGACTACAATGAGCAGTTCTTC. The encoded protein is CASSEWGSVDYNEQFF.